These 18 T cell receptor beta chains were all obtained from the same sample, sequenced in a study of blood T cell repertoires in COVID-19. The protocol was immunoSEQ multiplex PCR, while the TCRdb copy is restricted to in-frame clones and leaves out a portion. Altogether approximately 200,000 clones are present, 75% to 85% being singletons, with the ten largest covering about 10%. The sample was PBMCs or T cells enriched from blood (not recorded which). The receptors derive from a man in his forties or fifties who had recovered from COVID-19.

The genes are TRBV6-5 and TRBJ1-5, with TRBD1 identical over 8 bases. Germline V CDR1 and CDR2: MNHEY, SVGAGI. Germline trimming cut 7 bases from V and 4 bases from J; bases unmatched to any gene: 6. CDR3 length equals 14 residues. This CDR3 reads CASTTRTGNQPQHF. CDR3 DNA sequence: TGTGCCAGCACTACTAGGACAGGGAATCAGCCCCAGCATTTT.

This chain joins TRBV15 and TRBJ2-5; 7 nucleotides match TRBD2. Germline CDR1 reads LNHNV; CDR2 reads YYDKDF (reference sequence). The CDR3 totals 13 residues. Trimming took 6 bases from V and 9 from J; bases not matched to a gene: 10. CDR3 DNA: TGTGCCACCAGGGTCCAGCGGGGTTCGGCCCAGTACTTC. Its translation is CATRVQRGSAQYF.

The DNA of the CDR3 is TGTGCCTGGAGTGTACTGGGTGGGGGAGGCAGCAATCAGCCCCAGCATTTT. Translated: CAWSVLGGGGSNQPQHF. The rearrangement links TRBV30 to TRBJ1-5; the D gene is possibly TRBD1 (5 bases). The length of the CDR3 is 17 residues. Germline V gene sequence: CDR1 GTSNPN, CDR2 SVGIG (reference sequence). V was clipped by 0 bases and J by 1 base, with 16 bases between them.

This chain links TRBV5-8 with TRBJ2-3, with a tentative D call TRBD2 (6 bases). The CDR3 consists of 15 residues. The V gene lost 5 bases and the J gene lost 2 bases, with 15 bases spanning the gap. Germline V lookup: CDR1 SGHTS, CDR2 YDEGEE. CDR3 DNA: TGTGCCAGCAGACTAACAGGCGGGACCACAGATACGCAGTATTTT. Translated: CASRLTGGTTDTQYF.

The chain is built from TRBV4-1 and TRBJ1-3, with unresolved D. CDR3 length: 18 amino acids. V was cut by 0 bases and J by 2 bases, with 17 bases left in between. Germline CDR1 reads MGHRA; CDR2 reads YSYEKL. CDR3 loop: CASSQETFRPTTGNTIYF. In DNA, the CDR3 is TGCGCCAGCAGCCAAGAGACGTTCAGGCCAACCACTGGAAACACCATATATTTT.

The chain joins TRBV18 to TRBJ1-2; D not certain. V dropped 3 bases and J dropped 4 bases, with 18 bases sitting between them. Germline V gene sequence: CDR1 KGHSH, CDR2 LQKENI. This CDR3 has 16 amino acids. The CDR3 DNA follows: TGTGCCAGCTCACCCGGAGCGGGGAGCTCAATCTATGGCTACACCTTC. This translates into CASSPGAGSSIYGYTF.

The rearrangement joins TRBV4-1 to TRBJ2-5; 11 nucleotides align to TRBD2. The CDR3 runs to 15 residues. With 3 bases clipped from V and 4 bases from J, the junction kept 4 bases outside the gene matches. The germline gives CDR1 MGHRA, CDR2 YSYEKL. In DNA, the CDR3 is TGCGCCAGCAGCCAGCCCGGGACTAGCGGAGAGACCCAGTACTTC. It codes for CASSQPGTSGETQYF.

This clone was detected once. The chain links TRBV6-5 to TRBJ2-7; D is perhaps TRBD1 (6 bases). Germline lookup yields CDR1 MNHEY and CDR2 SVGAGI. Deletions cut 6 bases from V and 6 bases from J, with 15 bases between. This CDR3 contains 13 residues. The CDR3 here is CASRQGLSGEQYF. The DNA for the CDR3 is TGTGCCAGCAGGCAGGGGTTAAGTGGCGAGCAGTACTTC.

The chain is built from TRBV2 and TRBJ1-2; unclear D gene. Germline CDR1 and CDR2: SNHLY and FYNNEI. The CDR3 totals 13 residues. The V end was cut by 7 bases, the J end by 6 bases, with 15 bases between. The CDR3 DNA is TGTGCCAGCACGGTTCAGGCGTTAAATGGCTACACCTTC. This sequence encodes CASTVQALNGYTF.

The chain employs TRBV30 and TRBJ1-1, with D possibly being TRBD1 (6 bases). Trimming removed 2 bases from V and 6 bases from J, with 16 bases in between. The CDR3 runs 14 residues. Germline values: CDR1 GTSNPN, CDR2 SVGIG (reference sequence). The CDR3 sequence: CAWSFLDSRAEAFF. CDR3 nucleotides: TGTGCCTGGAGTTTTCTGGACAGTAGGGCTGAAGCTTTCTTT. The full variable domain, with the rest looked up from reference TRBV30 and TRBJ1-1, is SQTIHQWPATLVQPVGSPLSLECTVEGTSNPNLYWYRQAAGRGLQLLFYSVGIGQISSEVPQNLSASRPQDRQFILSSKKLLLSDSGFYLCAWSFLDSRAEAFFGQGTRLTVV.

The chain combines TRBV10-1 with TRBJ1-2, with D tentatively TRBD1 (5 bases). The CDR3 is 15 amino acids. From germline, CDR1 is WNHNN and CDR2 SYGVQD (reference sequence). Between the trimmed V and J ends, which lost 0 bases and 7 bases, there was a span of 15 bases. This chain's CDR3 is CASSESRQGLSGYTF. Written as DNA, the CDR3 is TGCGCCAGCAGTGAGTCGCGTCAGGGACTCTCTGGCTACACCTTC.

The chain is built from TRBV28 and TRBJ1-2, with D possibly being TRBD1 (6 bases). Between the trimmed V and J ends, which lost 7 bases and 0 bases, there was a span of 12 bases. Germline V gene lookup returns CDR1 MDHEN and CDR2 SYDVKM. The CDR3 has 14 amino acids. The CDR3 reads CASNSQGANYGYTF. The CDR3 nucleotides read TGTGCCAGCAACTCACAGGGAGCTAACTATGGCTACACCTTC.

V gene TRBV24-1 combines with J gene TRBJ2-3, with 10 nucleotides matching TRBD2. This CDR3 region has 16 residues. V shed 3 bases and J 3 bases; nucleotides not matched to a gene: 5. Germline V lookup: CDR1 KGHDR, CDR2 SFDVKD. This CDR3 reads CATSDPTSGVTDTQYF. The CDR3 coding sequence is TGTGCCACCAGTGATCCTACTAGCGGGGTAACAGATACGCAGTATTTT.

The chain joins TRBV7-9 to TRBJ1-5, with a possible D match to TRBD1 (5 bases). The CDR3 covers 14 residues. Germline CDR1 reads SEHNR; CDR2 reads FQNEAQ (reference sequence). Trimming left V 5 bases short and J 2 bases short, with 10 bases between. The DNA for the CDR3 is TGTGCCAGCAGCCGCGGGGGTGGCAATCAGCCCCAGCATTTT. It translates to CASSRGGGNQPQHF.

In the case of this clone: Other DNA sequences in this sample translate to the same CDR3. This chain joins TRBV24-1 and TRBJ2-3; D uncertain. Trimming stripped 1 base from V and 1 base from J, with 5 bases between. The length of the CDR3 is 14 residues. CDR1 KGHDR and CDR2 SFDVKD come from the germline V gene. In DNA, the CDR3 is TGTGCCACCAGTGATTTCCAGGGCACAGATACGCAGTATTTT. Translating gives CATSDFQGTDTQYF.

The V call is TRBV9, the J call TRBJ2-7, with D possibly matching TRBD2 (6 bases). The V and J ends lost 0 bases and 6 bases respectively, with 10 bases between them. Germline V lookup: CDR1 SGDLS, CDR2 YYNGEE. CDR3 length equals 13 residues. The CDR3 DNA follows: TGTGCCAGCAGCGTAGCGGAGGGAGGCGAGCAGTACTTC. Amino acid sequence: CASSVAEGGEQYF.

This clone was picked up one time. V gene TRBV10-3 combines with J gene TRBJ2-7; 11 nucleotides match TRBD2. The ends lost 4 bases at V and 3 bases at J; junction bases unmatched: 2. This CDR3 has 14 amino acids. Germline values: CDR1 ENHRY, CDR2 SYGVKD. As DNA, the CDR3 is TGTGCCATCAGTGGCGGGACTAGCGGCTACGAGCAGTACTTC. This codes for CAISGGTSGYEQYF.

V and J are TRBV9 and TRBJ1-2, with a weak D call TRBD1 (6 bases). Between the trimmed V and J ends, which lost 5 bases and 4 bases, there was a span of 9 bases. Germline V gene lookup returns CDR1 SGDLS and CDR2 YYNGEE. The CDR3 is made up of 12 amino acids. This CDR3 is CASRGGSYGYTF. The CDR3 nucleotides read TGTGCCAGCAGAGGGGGTAGCTATGGCTACACCTTC.